The rows below give T cell receptor beta chains drawn from one sample of a study of T cells in narcolepsy. Profiling relied on immunoSEQ multiplex PCR, and the TCRdb table lists in-frame clones only, not all of them. The sample has some 30,000 clones; over 70% are singletons. The sample consisted of memory (CD45RA-) CD4+ T cells from blood. Every receptor here comes from a human donor in good health. CDR3s include the opening cysteine and the closing phenylalanine or tryptophan. The D gene is left open where the match is weak. Size values are once, few and many counts, or a class for expanded clones, and some rows have none.

CDR3nt | CDR3aa | v_gene | abundance | j_gene | d_gene
TGTGCCAGCGCGCAGAGGGGCTACAATGAGCAGTTCTTC | CASAQRGYNEQFF | TRBV6-6 | . | TRBJ2-1 | .
TGTGCCAGCAGCGCAGGACGGAATCAGCCCCAGCATTTT | CASSAGRNQPQHF | TRBV7-3 | . | TRBJ1-5 | .
TGTGCCGGGGAGACAGGGGGCACTGAAGCTTTCTTT | CAGETGGTEAFF | TRBV6-6 | . | TRBJ1-1 | TRBD1
TGTGCCAGTAGTGGACTCCCAGGGGCCGGGGAGCTGTTTTTT | CASSGLPGAGELFF | TRBV19 | . | TRBJ2-2 | .
TGTGCCAGCAGCTTAGGTTCGGGGTTGGGCACCGGGGAGCTGTTTTTT | CASSLGSGLGTGELFF | TRBV11-1 | . | TRBJ2-2 | .
TGCGCCAGCAGCTTGGGGGCCACAGACTATGGCTACACCTTC | CASSLGATDYGYTF | TRBV5-1 | once | TRBJ1-2 | .
TGTGCCAGCAGCCCCCCAGGGGGGAACGAGCAGTACTTC | CASSPPGGNEQYF | TRBV7-7 | . | TRBJ2-7 | .
TGCAGCGCCCGGACGAACACCGGGGAGCTGTTTTTT | CSARTNTGELFF | TRBV29-1 | few | TRBJ2-2 | .
TGTGCCAGCAGCCTATGGACAGTAAGCACAGATACGCAGTATTTT | CASSLWTVSTDTQYF | TRBV13 | . | TRBJ2-3 | .
TGTGCCAGCTCACCTCAGGGGGCGGGTGGCTACACCTTC | CASSPQGAGGYTF | TRBV18 | . | TRBJ1-2 | TRBD1
TGTGCCAGCAGCCCCCGGGGAACTCTAGGCTACGAGCAGTACTTC | CASSPRGTLGYEQYF | TRBV7-2 | . | TRBJ2-7 | .
TGTGCCAGCTCACCCGATTTGAGTGCCTACAATGAGCAGTTCTTC | CASSPDLSAYNEQFF | TRBV18 | . | TRBJ2-1 | .
TGTGCCAGAACCGGGACAGGGGGCTCAGGGAGGGACAATGAGCAGTTCTTC | CARTGTGGSGRDNEQFF | TRBV2 | . | TRBJ2-1 | TRBD1
TGCGCCAGCAGCCAACGGGACAGTACGATCCGCAATGAGCAGTTCTTC | CASSQRDSTIRNEQFF | TRBV4-1 | few | TRBJ2-1 | TRBD1
TGTGCTAGTGGGAACCACAGGGGCGGTTCCGGGGAGCTGTTTTTT | CASGNHRGGSGELFF | TRBV12-5 | . | TRBJ2-2 | TRBD1
TGTGCCAGCAGCTCGGGTGACAGGGCCGGCTATGGCTACACCTTC | CASSSGDRAGYGYTF | TRBV7-3 | . | TRBJ1-2 | TRBD1
TGTGCCAGCATGGGGGGGAGGGGAGCCTACAATGAGCAGTTCTTC | CASMGGRGAYNEQFF | TRBV6-5 | . | TRBJ2-1 | TRBD2
TGTGCCAGCAGTCGAGACGGGGGAGATACGCAGTATTTT | CASSRDGGDTQYF | TRBV6-4 | . | TRBJ2-3 | .
TGTGCCAGCAGTACCCGACTAGCGGGAGCCAAAAACATTCAGTACTTC | CASSTRLAGAKNIQYF | TRBV27 | . | TRBJ2-4 | TRBD2
TGTGCCACCAGCCCCGGTCTGAGCCCCCAGGGGAACATTCAGTACTTC | CATSPGLSPQGNIQYF | TRBV15 | once | TRBJ2-4 | .
TGTGCCAGCAGCTTAGGGAATGCGGGGTCCAATGAGCAGTTCTTC | CASSLGNAGSNEQFF | TRBV7-3 | . | TRBJ2-1 | .
TGTGCCAGCAGTGACGGCTACGAGCAGTACTTC | CASSDGYEQYF | TRBV6-1 | . | TRBJ2-7 | .
TGCAGCGTTGATCGTGGAAACTATGGCTACACCTTC | CSVDRGNYGYTF | TRBV29-1 | . | TRBJ1-2 | .
TGTGCCAACAGGACAGTCACAAAGGAAAAACTGTTTTTT | CANRTVTKEKLFF | TRBV10-3 | . | TRBJ1-4 | .
TGTGCCAGCAGGCGGGACAGGGTGGGATCTGAAGCTTTCTTT | CASRRDRVGSEAFF | TRBV6-4 | few | TRBJ1-1 | TRBD1
TGTGCCAGCAGCTTAGAGGGGGTTCTTTACGAGCAGTACTTC | CASSLEGVLYEQYF | TRBV11-2 | once | TRBJ2-7 | .
TGTGCCTGGAGTCGTTCGGGGATACAAGAGACCCAGTACTTC | CAWSRSGIQETQYF | TRBV30 | . | TRBJ2-5 | .
TGTGCCAGCAGCCCAACAGCCGCCGTCGCTGAAGCTTTCTTT | CASSPTAAVAEAFF | TRBV9 | . | TRBJ1-1 | .
TGTGCCAGCAGCCCAAGACAGGGTCTGGTTCAGTACTTC | CASSPRQGLVQYF | TRBV11-2 | . | TRBJ2-4 | TRBD1
TGTGCCAGCAGTGAAAACGGCAGGGTTCGTGGCTACACCTTC | CASSENGRVRGYTF | TRBV2 | . | TRBJ1-2 | .
TGTGCCAGTAGTATTCAAGCGGGGCGATACAATGAGCAGTTCTTC | CASSIQAGRYNEQFF | TRBV19 | . | TRBJ2-1 | TRBD2
TGTGCCTGGAGTGGACAGGGCGCTAAGGGCTACACCTTC | CAWSGQGAKGYTF | TRBV30 | . | TRBJ1-2 | TRBD1
TGTGCCAGCAACACAGGGGGTATGTCTGAAGCTTTCTTT | CASNTGGMSEAFF | TRBV2 | . | TRBJ1-1 | TRBD1
TGTGCCAGCAGCTCGCCTGGACAGGGGAAATACGGCTACACCTTC | CASSSPGQGKYGYTF | TRBV5-4 | . | TRBJ1-2 | TRBD1
TGCAGCGTTTGGCTGCGCTCGACTGAAGCTTTCTTT | CSVWLRSTEAFF | TRBV29-1 | few | TRBJ1-1 | .
TGCGCCAGCAGCCCAAGGGTTGGGGGGGGCGCTGGGGCCAACGTCCTGACTTTC | CASSPRVGGGAGANVLTF | TRBV5-1 | . | TRBJ2-6 | .
TGTGCCACCAGCAGAGGACCCGGGACTAGCGGGACCGGGGAGCTGTTTTTT | CATSRGPGTSGTGELFF | TRBV15 | . | TRBJ2-2 | TRBD2
TGTGCCAGTAGTTGGCCAGTAACCTCTGGAAACACCATATATTTT | CASSWPVTSGNTIYF | TRBV19 | few | TRBJ1-3 | .
TGTGCCAGCAGTGATTCTGGGACGCAGCCCCAGCATTTT | CASSDSGTQPQHF | TRBV2 | . | TRBJ1-5 | .
TGTGCCAGCAATGAGACGGCCGAACACGCCTTGCGCGACTTC | CASNETAEHALRDF | TRBV2 | few | TRBJ2-5 | .
TGTGCCAGCAGCGTAGGGGTAAGGGGGGCGCTATACGAGCAGTACTTC | CASSVGVRGALYEQYF | TRBV9 | . | TRBJ2-7 | .
TGTGCCAGCTCCGCCGGCTCTAACTATGGCTACACCTTC | CASSAGSNYGYTF | TRBV18 | . | TRBJ1-2 | .
TGTGCCAGTAACGGACAGGGGGCGGGTAATTCACCCCTCCACTTT | CASNGQGAGNSPLHF | TRBV19 | . | TRBJ1-6 | TRBD1
TGTGCCAGCAGCCCCCAGAGTGAGCAGTTCTTC | CASSPQSEQFF | TRBV9 | once | TRBJ2-1 | .
TGTGCCAGCAGCGCCGGCCCTAGCGGAGGGGGCTACAATGAGCAGTTCTTC | CASSAGPSGGGYNEQFF | TRBV9 | . | TRBJ2-1 | .
TGTGCCAGCAGCATTAGGGTTGGCTCTGGGGCCAACGTCCTGACTTTC | CASSIRVGSGANVLTF | TRBV7-9 | . | TRBJ2-6 | .
TGTGCCAGCAGCCCTACGGGGGGCGCCGGCTACGAGCAGTACTTC | CASSPTGGAGYEQYF | TRBV7-3 | once | TRBJ2-7 | .
TGTGCCAGCAGCTTGGCCGGGGAGGGGAAAGCTTTCTTT | CASSLAGEGKAFF | TRBV5-6 | few | TRBJ1-1 | .
TGTGCCAGCTCACCAGTGGGCACTGAAGCTTTCTTT | CASSPVGTEAFF | TRBV18 | few | TRBJ1-1 | .
TGTGCCAGCAGTTTATTGGACAGGGGGCTGAATACGCAGTATTTT | CASSLLDRGLNTQYF | TRBV28 | . | TRBJ2-3 | TRBD1
TGTGCCAGCAGTGGTGGCCCTCAAGAGACCCAGTACTTC | CASSGGPQETQYF | TRBV6-1 | few | TRBJ2-5 | .